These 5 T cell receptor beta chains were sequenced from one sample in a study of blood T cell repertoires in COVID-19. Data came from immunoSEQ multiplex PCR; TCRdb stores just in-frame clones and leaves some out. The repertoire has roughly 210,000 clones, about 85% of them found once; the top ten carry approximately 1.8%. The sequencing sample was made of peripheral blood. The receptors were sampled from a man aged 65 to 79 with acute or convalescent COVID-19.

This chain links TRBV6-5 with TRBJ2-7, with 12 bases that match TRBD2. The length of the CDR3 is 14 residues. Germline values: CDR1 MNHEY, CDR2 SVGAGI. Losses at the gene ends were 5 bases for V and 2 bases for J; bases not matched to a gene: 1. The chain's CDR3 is CASSLAGGPYEQYF. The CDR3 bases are TGTGCCAGCAGTCTAGCGGGGGGGCCCTACGAGCAGTACTTC.

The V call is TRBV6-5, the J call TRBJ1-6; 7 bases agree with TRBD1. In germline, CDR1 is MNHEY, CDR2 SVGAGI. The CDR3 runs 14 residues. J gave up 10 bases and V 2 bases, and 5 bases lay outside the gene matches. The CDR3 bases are TGTGCCAGCAGTTACAGGGGGCAGGACTCACCCCTCCACTTT. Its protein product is CASSYRGQDSPLHF.

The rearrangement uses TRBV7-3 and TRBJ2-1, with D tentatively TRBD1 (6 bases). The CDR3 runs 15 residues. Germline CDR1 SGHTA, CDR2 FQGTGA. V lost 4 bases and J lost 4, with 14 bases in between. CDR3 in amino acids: CASSSGQSDYNEQFF. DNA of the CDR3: TGTGCCAGCAGCTCCGGACAGTCAGATTACAATGAGCAGTTCTTC.

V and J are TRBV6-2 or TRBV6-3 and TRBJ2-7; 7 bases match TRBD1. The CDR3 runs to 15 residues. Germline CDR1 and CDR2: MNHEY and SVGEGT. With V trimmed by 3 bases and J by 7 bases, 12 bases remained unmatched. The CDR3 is CASSYLGQAAWEQYF. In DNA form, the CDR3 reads TGTGCCAGCAGTTATCTTGGACAGGCAGCGTGGGAGCAGTACTTC.

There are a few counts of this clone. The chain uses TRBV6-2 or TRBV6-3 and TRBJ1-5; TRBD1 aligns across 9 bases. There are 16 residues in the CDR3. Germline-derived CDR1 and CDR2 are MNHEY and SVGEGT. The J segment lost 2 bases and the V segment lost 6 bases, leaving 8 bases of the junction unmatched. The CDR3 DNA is TGTGCCAGCAGCCCGGACAGGGGAGGAGGCAATCAGCCCCAGCATTTT. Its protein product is CASSPDRGGGNQPQHF.